A single sample is the source of the 14 T cell receptor beta chains below, sequenced in a study of graft-versus-host responses after intestinal transplantation. The antigens for these receptors are not known. The assay was immunoSEQ multiplex PCR, and TCRdb's table has in-frame clones only and misses some. Of some 87,000 clones detected, about nine tenths appear once; the ten largest clones hold roughly 0.3%. The sequencing here drew on unstimulated CD4+ T cells sorted from spleen or lymph node cells, taken before intestinal transplant. The receptors shown here come from a human donor who received an intestinal transplant.

This chain connects TRBV5-1 to TRBJ2-3, with TRBD2 matching over 10 bases. CDR3 size: 16 residues. Per germline, CDR1 SGHRS and CDR2 YFSETQ. After removal of 4 bases from V and 3 bases from J, the junction contained 8 bases not matched to a gene. The chain's CDR3 is CASSPRLTSGTDTQYF. CDR3 sequence (DNA): TGCGCCAGCAGCCCGCGCTTGACTAGCGGGACAGATACGCAGTATTTT.

J is TRBJ2-7 and V is TRBV28; perhaps D is TRBD1 or TRBD2 (5 bases each). V was trimmed by 4 bases and J by 6 bases, leaving 10 bases between them. In germline, CDR1 is MDHEN, CDR2 SYDVKM. The CDR3 has 12 residues. This chain's CDR3 is CASSSTRGEQYF. In DNA, the CDR3 is TGTGCCAGCAGTTCCACTAGGGGCGAGCAGTACTTC.

V and J are TRBV5-1 and TRBJ1-2; D remains unclear. The CDR3 is 16 amino acids. Germline CDR1 SGHRS, CDR2 YFSETQ. V lost 0 bases and J 3 bases, leaving 15 bases between the germline ends. In DNA, the CDR3 is TGCGCCAGCAGCTTGGACGGCTACCCTGTTTACTATGGCTACACCTTC. This codes for CASSLDGYPVYYGYTF. Full variable domain (remainder filled in from reference TRBV5-1 and TRBJ1-2): KAGVTQTPRYLIKTRGQQVTLSCSPISGHRSVSWYQQTPGQGLQFLFEYFSETQRNKGNFPGRFSGRQFSNSRSEMNVSTLELGDSALYLCASSLDGYPVYYGYTFGSGTRLTVV.

This chain links TRBV9 with TRBJ1-1; TRBD1 agrees at 8 bases. Germline assignment: CDR1 SGDLS and CDR2 YYNGEE. V lost 2 bases to trimming and J lost 3 bases; unmatched junction nucleotides: 3. The CDR3 is 14 residues long. Here the CDR3 reads CASSVDRGDTEAFF. The DNA for the CDR3 is TGTGCCAGCAGCGTCGACAGGGGTGACACTGAAGCTTTCTTT. Combining the CDR3 with reference TRBV9 and TRBJ1-1 gives the whole variable domain DSGVTQTPKHLITATGQRVTLRCSPRSGDLSVYWYQQSLDQGLQFLIQYYNGEERAKGNILERFSAQQFPDLHSELNLSSLELGDSALYFCASSVDRGDTEAFFGQGTRLTVV.

V usage is TRBV30 and J usage is TRBJ1-5; the match to TRBD1 covers 8 bases. This CDR3 spans 13 amino acids. Losses at the gene ends were 0 bases for V and 9 bases for J; bases not matched to a gene: 4. Germline V lookup: CDR1 GTSNPN, CDR2 SVGIG (reference sequence). CDR3: CAWSVQGGGPQHF. The CDR3 nucleotides are TGTGCCTGGAGTGTACAGGGGGGTGGGCCCCAGCATTTT. The full variable domain, its missing parts supplied by reference TRBV30 and TRBJ1-5, is SQTIHQWPATLVQPVGSPLSLECTVEGTSNPNLYWYRQAAGRGLQLLFYSVGIGQISSEVPQNLSASRPQDRQFILSSKKLLLSDSGFYLCAWSVQGGGPQHFGDGTRLSIL.

V and J are TRBV5-5 and TRBJ2-7; D is unresolved. CDR1 SGHKS and CDR2 YYEKEE come from the germline V gene (reference sequence). This CDR3 is built from 13 residues. V lost 4 bases to trimming and J lost 1 base, with 9 bases between them. DNA for the CDR3: TGTGCCAGCAGCCCGGACGGATCCTACGAGCAGTACTTC. Protein: CASSPDGSYEQYF.

A note on this clone: Other nucleotide sequences from this sample produce the same CDR3. The V and J genes are TRBV28 and TRBJ1-1, with D possibly matching TRBD1 (6 bases). Germline V gene data show CDR1 as MDHEN and CDR2 as SYDVKM. The CDR3 contains 15 residues. V was cut by 2 bases and J by 2 bases, with 12 bases left in between. The CDR3 spells CASSLPWTVNTEAFF. DNA of the CDR3: TGTGCCAGCAGTTTACCCTGGACAGTTAACACTGAAGCTTTCTTT.

The V gene is TRBV2, the J gene TRBJ2-7, with D possibly being TRBD1 (6 bases). V was trimmed by 4 bases and J by 3 bases, leaving 19 bases between them. Germline V gene data show CDR1 as SNHLY and CDR2 as FYNNEI. The CDR3 is 16 residues long. The CDR3 region is CASSGPAPGALYEQYF. In DNA form, the CDR3 reads TGTGCCAGCAGTGGGCCGGCGCCAGGGGCTCTCTACGAGCAGTACTTC.

This chain links TRBV6-1 with TRBJ1-2; no firm D call. V lost 5 bases and J lost 2, with 15 bases in between. Germline CDR1 reads MNHNS; CDR2 reads SASEGT. This CDR3 contains 15 residues. The CDR3 loop is CASSLLQVSNYGYTF. CDR3 sequence (DNA): TGTGCCAGCAGTCTTCTCCAGGTATCAAACTATGGCTACACCTTC.

This clone appeared a few times. This chain links TRBV28 with TRBJ2-1; D remains ambiguous. Germline V gene sequence: CDR1 MDHEN, CDR2 SYDVKM. The length of the CDR3 is 14 residues. V was shortened by 11 bases and J by 5 bases, with 19 bases between the two germline ends. This chain's CDR3 is CASRGFGRNNEQFF. The CDR3 DNA is TGTGCCTCTAGAGGATTCGGCAGAAACAATGAGCAGTTCTTC.

This clone is a singleton in its sample. The chain carries TRBV6-5 and TRBJ2-7; D remains unclear. V lost 5 bases and J 5 bases, leaving 10 bases between the germline ends. CDR3 length: 12 residues. Germline V gene data show CDR1 as MNHEY and CDR2 as SVGAGI. In DNA form, the CDR3 reads TGTGCCAGCAGTGCCCGTGTAGACGAGCAGTACTTC. Protein sequence: CASSARVDEQYF.

The table lists this clone with a count of one. This chain uses TRBV7-8 with TRBJ2-7, with a tentative D call TRBD2 (5 bases). Trimming shortened V by 1 base and J by 5 bases, and 12 bases separated the two germline ends. Germline assignment: CDR1 SGHVS and CDR2 FQNEAQ. CDR3 length: 14 amino acids. This chain's CDR3 is CASSLVEGFDEQYF. The CDR3 DNA sequence: TGTGCCAGCAGCTTAGTCGAGGGTTTCGACGAGCAGTACTTC.

The chain carries TRBV7-2 and TRBJ2-7; D gene ambiguous. Trimming stripped 4 bases from V and 4 bases from J, with 8 bases between. The CDR3 has 12 amino acids. Germline V gene data show CDR1 as SGHTA and CDR2 as FQGNSA. The CDR3 here is CASSSPFYEQYF. Written as DNA, the CDR3 is TGTGCCAGCAGCTCCCCCTTTTACGAGCAGTACTTC.

The chain joins TRBV25-1 to TRBJ2-7, with 9 bases fitting TRBD2. This CDR3 contains 15 residues. CDR1 and CDR2 from the germline V gene are MGHDK and SYGVNS. The V segment lost 2 bases and the J segment 1 base; nucleotides outside the gene matches: 3. The CDR3: CASSETGLASYEQYF. The CDR3 nucleotides are TGTGCCAGCAGTGAAACGGGACTAGCATCCTACGAGCAGTACTTC.